The 27 T cell receptor beta chains below all came from one sample that was sequenced in a study of blood T cell repertoires in COVID-19. TCRdb keeps only in-frame clones here, not all; method: immunoSEQ multiplex PCR. The sample contains over 250,000 clones, approximately 82% of which appear only once. Sequencing was carried out using PBMCs or T cells enriched from blood (not recorded which). The receptor source for this set is a man aged 40-50 years who had been exposed to COVID-19.

This clone was found once. The V and J genes are TRBV21-1 and TRBJ1-4; the table's D call, TRBD1, was not checked against the DNA. TRBV21-1 is described as a pseudogene. This CDR3 contains 18 residues. CDR3 amino acids: CASSNKTVKLVTNEKLFF. Here the CDR3 DNA reads TGTGCCAGCAGCAACAAGACAGTTAAGTTGGTGACTAATGAAAAACTGTTTTTT.

This clone was counted a single time. V and J are TRBV7-9 and TRBJ2-2, with 8 bases aligning to TRBD2. The J segment lost 6 bases and the V segment lost 8 bases, leaving 11 bases of the junction unmatched. The CDR3 runs to 15 residues. Germline CDR1 and CDR2: SEHNR and FQNEAQ (reference sequence). The CDR3 loop reads CASFPGGPLPGELFF. The CDR3 bases are TGTGCCAGCTTTCCGGGAGGGCCACTCCCCGGGGAGCTGTTTTTT.

The CDR3 region is CASSVAGGPLETQYF. The CDR3 DNA sequence: TGTGCCAGCAGTGTAGCGGGAGGGCCTTTAGAGACCCAGTACTTC. This chain uses TRBV27 with TRBJ2-5, with TRBD2 identical over 11 bases. This CDR3 is built from 15 residues. Germline V lookup: CDR1 MNHEY, CDR2 SMNVEV (reference sequence). Losses at the gene ends were 5 bases for V and 4 bases for J; bases not matched to a gene: 6.

The J gene is TRBJ1-4, the V gene TRBV2, with D unresolved. Germline V gene sequence: CDR1 SNHLY, CDR2 FYNNEI. The CDR3 is 11 amino acids. The germline V and J ends were trimmed by 10 bases and 5 bases, with 8 bases remaining between them. Written as DNA, the CDR3 is TGTGCCACCCGTCGGAATGAAAAACTGTTTTTT. Encoded protein: CATRRNEKLFF.

A single count supports this clone. This chain uses TRBV5-6 with TRBJ2-3, with 8 bases matching TRBD2. The CDR3 sequence is 15 residues long. V lost 4 bases to trimming and J lost 4 bases; unmatched junction nucleotides: 8. Germline values: CDR1 SGHDT, CDR2 YYEEEE. CDR3 nucleotide sequence: TGTGCCAGCAGCCCGAGCGGGAGAGATCCAGATACGCAGTATTTT. This gives the protein CASSPSGRDPDTQYF.

This clone was picked up many times. The V call is TRBV30, the J call TRBJ2-7; TRBD2 matches 8 bases. V was clipped by 5 bases and J by 4 bases; unmatched bases: 7. The CDR3 has 13 amino acids. Germline lookup yields CDR1 GTSNPN and CDR2 SVGIG (reference sequence). CDR3 protein: CAWDPGLGYEQYF. CDR3 sequence (DNA): TGTGCCTGGGATCCGGGACTAGGGTACGAGCAGTACTTC.

The V call is TRBV5-1, the J call TRBJ1-1, with no clear D. The CDR3 loop spans 13 amino acids. V was pared by 4 bases and J by 8 bases, with 15 bases between. Germline-derived CDR1 and CDR2 are SGHRS and YFSETQ. The CDR3 region is CASSPILAGEAFF. CDR3 nucleotides: TGCGCCAGCAGCCCCATCTTGGCAGGAGAAGCTTTCTTT. The whole variable domain, remainder taken from reference TRBV5-1 and TRBJ1-1, is KAGVTQTPRYLIKTRGQQVTLSCSPISGHRSVSWYQQTPGQGLQFLFEYFSETQRNKGNFPGRFSGRQFSNSRSEMNVSTLELGDSALYLCASSPILAGEAFFGQGTRLTVV.

The chain carries TRBV6-2 or TRBV6-3 and TRBJ1-2; 7 bases map to TRBD1. The J segment lost 8 bases and the V segment lost 2 bases, leaving 5 bases of the junction unmatched. The length of the CDR3 is 13 residues. CDR1 is MNHEY, CDR2 SVGEGT, per germline. The CDR3 protein is CASSYGTVGGYTF. In nucleotides, the CDR3 is TGTGCCAGCAGTTACGGGACAGTCGGGGGCTACACCTTC.

This clone was detected once. This chain uses TRBV6-1 with TRBJ2-1, with 7 bases fitting TRBD2. Germline loops: CDR1 MNHNS, CDR2 SASEGT. The J segment lost 4 bases and the V segment lost 2 bases, leaving 5 bases of the junction unmatched. This CDR3 is 15 amino acids long. CDR3 sequence: CASSELSGTYNEQFF. Here the CDR3 DNA reads TGTGCCAGCAGTGAACTCAGCGGGACGTACAATGAGCAGTTCTTC.

This sequence joins TRBV7-3 and TRBJ2-3, with TRBD2 as a possible D gene (5 bases). V was trimmed by 2 bases and J by 0 bases, leaving 9 bases between them. Germline lookup yields CDR1 SGHTA and CDR2 FQGTGA. This CDR3 contains 15 residues. The CDR3 region has the DNA TGTGCCAGCAGCTTAGGACTCACTAGCACAGATACGCAGTATTTT. Translation gives CASSLGLTSTDTQYF.

This sequence joins TRBV12-2 and TRBJ2-1; the table's D call of TRBD2 was not tested on the DNA. TRBV12-2 is a pseudogene locus. The CDR3 sequence is 15 residues long. CDR3 DNA sequence: TGTGCAAGTCGCTCGCTAGCGGGAGGTTACAATGAGCAGTTCTTC. This encodes CASRSLAGGYNEQFF.

This chain joins TRBV19 and TRBJ1-5; D unresolved. V dropped 7 bases and J dropped 1 base, with 14 bases sitting between them. Germline V gene lookup returns CDR1 LNHDA and CDR2 SQIVND (reference sequence). The CDR3 consists of 15 residues. CDR3 bases: TGTGCCAGTAAGCTCCTGACGGGGAGCAATCAGCCCCAGCATTTT. This encodes CASKLLTGSNQPQHF.

This sequence joins TRBV11-2 and TRBJ2-7; TRBD1 aligns across 9 bases. Germline V gene lookup returns CDR1 SGHAT and CDR2 FQNNGV. This CDR3 has 15 residues. Losses at the gene ends were 5 bases for V and 0 bases for J; bases not matched to a gene: 5. The CDR3 DNA sequence: TGTGCCAGCAGCCCCCGGACAGGGGTCTCCTACGAGCAGTACTTC. Amino acids: CASSPRTGVSYEQYF. The whole variable domain, remainder taken from reference TRBV11-2 and TRBJ2-7, is EAGVAQSPRYKIIEKRQSVAFWCNPISGHATLYWYQQILGQGPKLLIQFQNNGVVDDSQLPKDRFSAERLKGVDSTLKIQPAKLEDSAVYLCASSPRTGVSYEQYFGPGTRLTVT.

Written as DNA, the CDR3 is TGTGCCAGCAGTTATAGCTCGGGACAGCTTAATGAAAAACTGTTTTTT. It codes for CASSYSSGQLNEKLFF. The chain employs TRBV6-5 and TRBJ1-4; 7 bases are shared with TRBD1. This CDR3 contains 16 residues. V trimming: 3 bases; J trimming: 4 bases; junction bases outside the gene matches: 8. The germline V gene has CDR1 MNHEY and CDR2 SVGAGI.

The chain's CDR3 is CASSYRIEWGYTF. The CDR3 coding sequence is TGTGCCAGCAGTTACAGGATTGAGTGGGGCTACACCTTC. The chain joins TRBV12-3 or TRBV12-4 to TRBJ1-2, with a weak D call TRBD1 (5 bases). The CDR3 runs 13 residues. V was clipped by 4 bases and J by 8 bases, with 14 bases between them.

In this sample, this clone turned up once. The chain has TRBV5-1 and TRBJ2-5; maybe TRBD1 (5 bases). This CDR3 contains 12 residues. The germline CDR1 and CDR2 sequences are SGHRS and YFSETQ. Trimming took 3 bases from V and 5 from J, leaving 8 bases between them. This chain's CDR3 is CASSSWGETQYF. The DNA of the CDR3 is TGCGCCAGCAGCTCCTGGGGCGAGACCCAGTACTTC.

The J gene is TRBJ1-1, the V gene TRBV3-1 (or the pseudogene TRBV3-2), with 7 bases lining up with TRBD1. With V trimmed by 8 bases and J by 2 bases, 5 bases remained unmatched. Germline V gene sequence: CDR1 LGHDT, CDR2 YNNKEL (reference sequence). The CDR3 runs to 13 residues. This chain's CDR3 is CASGDRINTEAFF. Here the CDR3 DNA reads TGTGCCAGCGGGGACAGAATAAACACTGAAGCTTTCTTT.

The chain links TRBV19 to TRBJ2-2; TRBD1 matches 7 bases. Germline V gene data show CDR1 as LNHDA and CDR2 as SQIVND (reference sequence). CDR3 length: 15 residues. V lost 6 bases to trimming and J lost 5 bases; unmatched junction nucleotides: 9. The CDR3 DNA follows: TGTGCCAGTAGAGACAGGACAGGAAGGACCGGGGAGCTGTTTTTT. Its translation is CASRDRTGRTGELFF.

V and J are TRBV7-9 and TRBJ2-7; TRBD2 might be the D (6 bases). The CDR3 spans 16 residues. Germline V gene data show CDR1 as SEHNR and CDR2 as FQNEAQ (reference sequence). V shed 0 bases and J shed 0 bases, with 12 bases lying between them. CDR3 coding DNA: TGTGCCAGCAGCTTAGCGCGGCGGGACCGCTCCTACGAGCAGTACTTC. Encoded protein: CASSLARRDRSYEQYF.

V usage is TRBV2 and J usage is TRBJ1-5; D ambiguous. In germline, CDR1 is SNHLY, CDR2 FYNNEI. The ends were cut back, 4 bases at V and 6 bases at J, with 10 bases in the middle. This CDR3 contains 13 residues. The CDR3 DNA follows: TGTGCCAGCAGTGTTGAGGGTAGTCAGCCCCAGCATTTT. This gives the protein CASSVEGSQPQHF. The whole variable domain, filled in from reference TRBV2 and TRBJ1-5, reads EPEVTQTPSHQVTQMGQEVILRCVPISNHLYFYWYRQILGQKVEFLVSFYNNEISEKSEIFDDQFSVERPDGSNFTLKIRSTKLEDSAMYFCASSVEGSQPQHFGDGTRLSIL.

As regards this clone: Other DNA sequences in the sample encode the same CDR3. V gene TRBV30 combines with J gene TRBJ1-2, with D possibly TRBD1 on 5 matching bases. V was trimmed by 2 bases and J by 8 bases, leaving 9 bases between them. This CDR3 spans 11 amino acids. CDR1 GTSNPN and CDR2 SVGIG come from the germline V gene (reference sequence). The CDR3 reads CAWSPGGGYTF. The CDR3 coding sequence is TGTGCCTGGAGTCCCGGGGGGGGCTACACCTTC. The whole variable domain, filled in from reference TRBV30 and TRBJ1-2, reads SQTIHQWPATLVQPVGSPLSLECTVEGTSNPNLYWYRQAAGRGLQLLFYSVGIGQISSEVPQNLSASRPQDRQFILSSKKLLLSDSGFYLCAWSPGGGYTFGSGTRLTVV.

The genes are TRBV24-1 and TRBJ1-2; 7 positions match TRBD1. Germline V gene sequence: CDR1 KGHDR, CDR2 SFDVKD. This CDR3 contains 14 residues. Unmatched junction bases numbered 8, after V lost 6 bases and J lost 5 bases. In DNA, the CDR3 is TGTGCCACCAGTTACAGGGGAGCGTCATATGGCTACACCTTC. Its translation is CATSYRGASYGYTF.

The chain carries TRBV2 and TRBJ1-1; tentative D call: TRBD1 (6 bases). The germline V and J ends were trimmed by 6 bases and 2 bases, with 13 bases remaining between them. Per germline, CDR1 SNHLY and CDR2 FYNNEI. The CDR3 contains 14 residues. For the CDR3, the DNA is TGTGCCAGCAGGAAGCGAGGGGGAAACACTGAAGCTTTCTTT. Translated: CASRKRGGNTEAFF.

The table lists this clone with a count of one. The CDR3 nucleotides are TGTGCCAGTAGTCTCTGGGACAGCCGTTTGTCGGAACTGTTTTTT. It translates to CASSLWDSRLSELFF. The chain has TRBV19 and TRBJ1-4, with 7 bases identical to TRBD1. The CDR3 length is 15 residues. CDR1 is LNHDA and CDR2 is SQIVND in the germline V gene (reference sequence). Trimming removed 5 bases from V and 12 bases from J; junction bases left unmatched: 15.

V gene TRBV11-2 combines with J gene TRBJ2-3, with 9 bases aligning to TRBD2. Trimming cost V 0 bases and J 1 base; bases outside gene matches: 11. The CDR3 length is 19 residues. Germline values: CDR1 SGHAT, CDR2 FQNNGV. The CDR3 coding sequence is TGTGCCAGCAGCTTAGATCGGGTGGGACTAGCTTATCGCACAGATACGCAGTATTTT. It specifies CASSLDRVGLAYRTDTQYF.

The rearrangement uses TRBV4-1 and TRBJ1-3, with a weak D call TRBD1 (5 bases). The V gene's germline CDR1 is MGHRA and CDR2 YSYEKL. Trimming cost V 4 bases and J 0 bases, with 16 bases left between them. There are 17 residues in the CDR3. This chain's CDR3 is CASSPNQGPHSGNTIYF. In nucleotides, the CDR3 is TGCGCCAGCAGCCCGAACCAGGGCCCTCACTCTGGAAACACCATATATTTT.

The chain recombines TRBV6-5 with TRBJ2-1; TRBD2 might be the D (6 bases). V lost 7 bases and J 9 bases, leaving 22 bases between the germline ends. The CDR3 consists of 15 residues. The germline CDR1 and CDR2 sequences are MNHEY and SVGAGI. The CDR3 here is CASTLAGRKDGEQFF. In DNA, the CDR3 is TGTGCCAGCACTTTGGCGGGGAGGAAGGATGGTGAGCAGTTCTTC.